These T cell receptor beta chains were read from a single sample in a study of OX40 agonist ivuxolimab in advanced cancers. Sequencing was performed with immunoSEQ multiplex PCR; in TCRdb, only in-frame clones are kept and a portion is missing. The sample lists tens of thousands of clones; about 95% were seen once. The sequences come from CD4+ or CD8+ T cells sorted from blood, collected in a trial of the OX40 agonist ivuxolimab. These TCRs come from an adult with an advanced solid tumor such as melanoma, head and neck, liver or kidney cancer. CDR3s include the opening cysteine and the closing phenylalanine or tryptophan.

TRBV15	TRBJ2-7	CATSREREGKPYEQYF
TRBV7-7	TRBJ2-1	CASSLGLAGSYNEQFF
TRBV11-1	TRBJ2-7	CASSLATGFGYEQYF
TRBV6-5	TRBJ2-1	CASKVSSYNEQFF
TRBV28	TRBJ1-1	CASSLGQLNTEAFF
TRBV7-9	TRBJ1-1	CASSLSRRDPFTEAFF
TRBV28	TRBJ1-5	CASSFRITNQPQHF
TRBV27	TRBJ2-7	CASSPNRDRNYEQYF
TRBV21-1	TRBJ2-7	CASSTPGQGNYEQYF
TRBV9	TRBJ2-1	CASSGGTAYNEQFF
TRBV7-2	TRBJ1-5	CASSATTDDYSNQPQHF
TRBV6-5	TRBJ1-6	CASSYFSSGALHF
TRBV18	TRBJ1-1	CASSSGFGTEFLAFF
TRBV11-1	TRBJ2-1	CASSSDPEQFF
TRBV4-1	TRBJ1-1	CASSQDGGRTEAFF